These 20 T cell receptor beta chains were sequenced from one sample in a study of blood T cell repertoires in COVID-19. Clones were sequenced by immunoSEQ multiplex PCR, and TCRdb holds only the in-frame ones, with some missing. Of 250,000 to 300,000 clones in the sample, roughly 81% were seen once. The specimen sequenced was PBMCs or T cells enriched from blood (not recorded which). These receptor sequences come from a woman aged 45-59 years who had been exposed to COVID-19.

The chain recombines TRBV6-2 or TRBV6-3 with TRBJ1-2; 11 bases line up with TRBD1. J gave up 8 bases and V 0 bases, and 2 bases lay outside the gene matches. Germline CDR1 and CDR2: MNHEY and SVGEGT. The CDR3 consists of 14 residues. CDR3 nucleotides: TGTGCCAGCAGTTACTCCCGGACAGGGGGCGGCTACACCTTC. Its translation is CASSYSRTGGGYTF.

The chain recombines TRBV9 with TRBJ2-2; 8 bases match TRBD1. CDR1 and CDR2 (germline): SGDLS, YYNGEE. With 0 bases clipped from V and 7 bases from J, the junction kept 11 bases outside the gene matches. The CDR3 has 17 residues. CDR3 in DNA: TGTGCCAGCAGCGTAGGTGGGTCAGGGGGCGAAGGCGGGGAGCTGTTTTTT. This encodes CASSVGGSGGEGGELFF.

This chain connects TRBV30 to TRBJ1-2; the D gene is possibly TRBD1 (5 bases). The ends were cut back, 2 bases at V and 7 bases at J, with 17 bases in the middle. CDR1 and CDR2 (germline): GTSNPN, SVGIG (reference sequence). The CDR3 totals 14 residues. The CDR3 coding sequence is TGTGCCTGGAGTTTAGTCGGGGTCGGGGGTGGCTACACCTTC. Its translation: CAWSLVGVGGGYTF.

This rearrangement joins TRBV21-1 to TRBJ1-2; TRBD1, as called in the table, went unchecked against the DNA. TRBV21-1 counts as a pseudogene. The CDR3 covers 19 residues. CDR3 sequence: CASSKILLKGQFHLHGYTF. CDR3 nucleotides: TGTGCCAGCAGCAAAATATTGTTGAAGGGACAGTTCCATTTACATGGCTACACCTTC.

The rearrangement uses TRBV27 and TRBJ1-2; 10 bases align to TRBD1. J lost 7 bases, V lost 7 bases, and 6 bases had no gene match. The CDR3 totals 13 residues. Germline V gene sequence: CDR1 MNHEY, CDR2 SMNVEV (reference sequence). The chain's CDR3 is CASTGQGVSGYTF. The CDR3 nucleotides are TGTGCCAGCACCGGACAGGGGGTTAGTGGCTACACCTTC.

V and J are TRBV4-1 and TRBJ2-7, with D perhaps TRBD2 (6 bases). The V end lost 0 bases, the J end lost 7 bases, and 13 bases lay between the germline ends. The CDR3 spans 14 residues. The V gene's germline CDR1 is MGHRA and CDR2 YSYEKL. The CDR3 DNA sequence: TGCGCCAGCAGCCAAGAACAAGGGGCGGGGGAGCAGTACTTC. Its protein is CASSQEQGAGEQYF.

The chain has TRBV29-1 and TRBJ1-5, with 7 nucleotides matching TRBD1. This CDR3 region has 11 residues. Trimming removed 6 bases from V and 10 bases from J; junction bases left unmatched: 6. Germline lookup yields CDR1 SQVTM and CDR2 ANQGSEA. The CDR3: CSVGDRHPQHF. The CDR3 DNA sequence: TGCAGCGTGGGGGACAGACACCCCCAGCATTTT.

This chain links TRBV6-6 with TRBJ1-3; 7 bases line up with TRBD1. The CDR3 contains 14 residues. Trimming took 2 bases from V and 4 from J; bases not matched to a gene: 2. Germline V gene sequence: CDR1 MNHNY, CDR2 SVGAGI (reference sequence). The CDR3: CASSYTGVGNTIYF. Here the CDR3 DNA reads TGTGCCAGCAGTTACACAGGGGTAGGAAACACCATATATTTT.

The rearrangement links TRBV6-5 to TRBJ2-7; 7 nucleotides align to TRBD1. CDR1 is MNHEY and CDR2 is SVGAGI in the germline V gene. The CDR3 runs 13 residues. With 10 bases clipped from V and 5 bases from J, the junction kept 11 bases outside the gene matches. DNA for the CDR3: TGTGCCATCGGGGAGACAGGGAGACACGAGCAGTACTTC. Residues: CAIGETGRHEQYF.

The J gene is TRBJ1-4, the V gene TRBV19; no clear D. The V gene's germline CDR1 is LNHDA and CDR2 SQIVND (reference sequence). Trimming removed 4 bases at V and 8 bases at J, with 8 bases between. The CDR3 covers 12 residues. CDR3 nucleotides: TGTGCCAGTAGTAACGTCGGGGAAAAACTGTTTTTT. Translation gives CASSNVGEKLFF. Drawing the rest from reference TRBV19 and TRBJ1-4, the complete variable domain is DGGITQSPKYLFRKEGQNVTLSCEQNLNHDAMYWYRQDPGQGLRLIYYSQIVNDFQKGDIAEGYSVSREKKESFPLTVTSAQKNPTAFYLCASSNVGEKLFFGSGTQLSVL.

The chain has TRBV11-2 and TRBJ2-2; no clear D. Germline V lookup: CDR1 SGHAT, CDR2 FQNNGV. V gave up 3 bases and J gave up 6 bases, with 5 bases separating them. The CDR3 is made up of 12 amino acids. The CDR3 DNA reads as TGTGCCAGCAGCTTTCCGGCCGGGGAGCTGTTTTTT. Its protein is CASSFPAGELFF.

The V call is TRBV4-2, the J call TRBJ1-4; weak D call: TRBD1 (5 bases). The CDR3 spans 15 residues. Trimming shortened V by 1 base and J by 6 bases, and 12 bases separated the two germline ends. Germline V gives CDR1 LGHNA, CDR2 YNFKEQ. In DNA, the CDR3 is TGTGCCAGCAGCCAAGGGGGGGGTAGCGATGAAAAACTGTTTTTT. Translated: CASSQGGGSDEKLFF.

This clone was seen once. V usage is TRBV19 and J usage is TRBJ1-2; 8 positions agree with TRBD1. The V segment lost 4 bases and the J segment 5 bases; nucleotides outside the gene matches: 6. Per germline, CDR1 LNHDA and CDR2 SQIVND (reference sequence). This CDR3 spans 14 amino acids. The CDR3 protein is CASSTTTGGYGYTF. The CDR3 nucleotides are TGTGCCAGTAGTACGACAACAGGGGGGTATGGCTACACCTTC.

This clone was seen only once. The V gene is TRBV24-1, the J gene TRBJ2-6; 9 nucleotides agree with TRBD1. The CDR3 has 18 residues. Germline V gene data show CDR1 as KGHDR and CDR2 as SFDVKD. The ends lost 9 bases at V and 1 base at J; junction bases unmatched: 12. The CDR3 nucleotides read TGTGCCACCCCCCCCCGGGACAGGGCTTTATCTGGGGCCAACGTCCTGACTTTC. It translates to CATPPRDRALSGANVLTF.

The CDR3 DNA follows: TGTGCCAGCAGTTACTCGAGCACAGGGGGTTCACCCCTCCACTTT. It codes for CASSYSSTGGSPLHF. This chain uses TRBV6-5 with TRBJ1-6, with 8 bases matching TRBD1. After removal of 0 bases from V and 9 bases from J, the junction contained 4 bases not matched to a gene. The CDR3 runs to 15 residues. The germline V gene has CDR1 MNHEY and CDR2 SVGAGI.

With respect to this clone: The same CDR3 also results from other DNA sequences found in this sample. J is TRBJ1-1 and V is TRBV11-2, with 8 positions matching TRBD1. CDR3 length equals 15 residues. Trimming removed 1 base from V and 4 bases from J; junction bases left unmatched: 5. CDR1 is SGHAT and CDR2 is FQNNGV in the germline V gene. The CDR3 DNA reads TGTGCCAGCAGCTTAGCAGGACAGGGAGGCACTGAAGCTTTCTTT. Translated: CASSLAGQGGTEAFF.

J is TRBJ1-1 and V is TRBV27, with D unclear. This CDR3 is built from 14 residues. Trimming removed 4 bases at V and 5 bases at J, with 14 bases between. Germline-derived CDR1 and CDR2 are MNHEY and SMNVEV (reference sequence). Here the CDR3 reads CASSSLGVSTEAFF. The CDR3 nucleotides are TGTGCCAGCAGTTCCCTAGGAGTAAGTACTGAAGCTTTCTTT.

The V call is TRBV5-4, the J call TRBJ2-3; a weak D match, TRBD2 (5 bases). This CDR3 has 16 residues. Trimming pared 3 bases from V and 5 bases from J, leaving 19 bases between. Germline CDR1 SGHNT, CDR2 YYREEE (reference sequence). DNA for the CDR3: TGTGCCAGCAGCTCCCCGAAGGGCGGGTCGGGAGATACGCAGTATTTT. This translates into CASSSPKGGSGDTQYF.

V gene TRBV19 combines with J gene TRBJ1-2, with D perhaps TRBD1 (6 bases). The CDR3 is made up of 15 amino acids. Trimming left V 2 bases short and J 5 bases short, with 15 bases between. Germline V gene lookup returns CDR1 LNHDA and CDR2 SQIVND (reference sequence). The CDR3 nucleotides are TGTGCCAGTAGTATAATGGCCCAACAGGGTTATGGCTACACCTTC. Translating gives CASSIMAQQGYGYTF. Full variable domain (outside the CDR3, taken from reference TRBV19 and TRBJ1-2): DGGITQSPKYLFRKEGQNVTLSCEQNLNHDAMYWYRQDPGQGLRLIYYSQIVNDFQKGDIAEGYSVSREKKESFPLTVTSAQKNPTAFYLCASSIMAQQGYGYTFGSGTRLTVV.

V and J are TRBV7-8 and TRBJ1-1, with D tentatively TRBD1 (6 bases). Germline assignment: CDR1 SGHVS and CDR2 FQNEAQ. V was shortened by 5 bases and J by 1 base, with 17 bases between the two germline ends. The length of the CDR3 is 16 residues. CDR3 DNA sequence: TGTGCCAGCAGCGACCTACAGGGTATGAAGAACACTGAAGCTTTCTTT. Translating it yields CASSDLQGMKNTEAFF.